The 30 T cell receptor beta chains below all came from one sample that was sequenced in a study of cytomegalovirus exposure and HLA in healthy donors (dated by TCRdb to between 2016 and 2019). Libraries came from the immunoSEQ multiplex PCR assay. A mixture of 60 forward primers for TCR Vbeta segments and 13 reverse primers for TCR Jbeta segments was used in the multiplex PCR. TCRdb retrieved this table from immuneACCESS and kept in-frame rearrangements only. Not all clones are present; in checked studies, unresolved V genes account for under half, and no reason is known for the remainder. The sample yields over 100,000 clones; less than 75% were counted once. Together, the top ten hold more than 2% of the sample. Sequences were obtained from PBMCs. The receptors shown here come from a woman between 35 and 50 years old in good health and CMV-seropositive.

V is TRBV7-8 and J is TRBJ1-4, with 7 nucleotides matching TRBD1. Germline lookup yields CDR1 SGHVS and CDR2 FQNEAQ. V gave up 1 base and J gave up 4 bases; unmatched junction bases: 6. CDR3 length equals 16 residues. The CDR3 loop is CASSLGRTGGNEKLFF. In nucleotides, the CDR3 is TGTGCCAGCAGCTTAGGGCGGACAGGCGGTAATGAAAAACTGTTTTTT. Full variable domain (rest looked up from reference TRBV7-8 and TRBJ1-4): GAGVSQSPRYKVAKRGQDVALRCDPISGHVSLFWYQQALGQGPEFLTYFQNEAQLDKSGLPSDRFFAERPEGSVSTLKIQRTQQEDSAVYLCASSLGRTGGNEKLFFGSGTQLSVL.

This clone showed up just once. This sequence joins TRBV2 and TRBJ1-3; 7 nucleotides agree with TRBD1. Germline V gives CDR1 SNHLY, CDR2 FYNNEI. J was trimmed by 13 bases and V by 0 bases; bases with no gene match: 12. The CDR3 is 15 amino acids. DNA for the CDR3: TGTGCCAGCAGTGAAGCGTCCTCTTCGTCGGGACAGATATATTTT. It encodes CASSEASSSSGQIYF.

J is TRBJ2-6 and V is TRBV7-8; TRBD2 aligns across 11 bases. There are 18 residues in the CDR3. V shed 5 bases and J 0 bases; nucleotides not matched to a gene: 6. The germline CDR1 and CDR2 sequences are SGHVS and FQNEAQ. CDR3 region: CASSKGLAVLSGANVLTF. CDR3 DNA sequence: TGTGCCAGCAGCAAGGGACTAGCGGTCCTCTCTGGGGCCAACGTCCTGACTTTC. Supplemented by reference TRBV7-8 and TRBJ2-6, the full variable domain reads GAGVSQSPRYKVAKRGQDVALRCDPISGHVSLFWYQQALGQGPEFLTYFQNEAQLDKSGLPSDRFFAERPEGSVSTLKIQRTQQEDSAVYLCASSKGLAVLSGANVLTFGAGSRLTVL.

The DNA of the CDR3 is TGTGCCAGCAGGGACACGACTCTAAGACTGGGAGCAGGGGCCCAGTACTTC. The encoded protein is CASRDTTLRLGAGAQYF. This sequence joins TRBV27 and TRBJ2-5, with D perhaps matching TRBD1 (6 bases). V was cut by 6 bases and J by 9 bases, with 29 bases left in between. Germline CDR1 and CDR2: MNHEY and SMNVEV (reference sequence). CDR3 length: 17 amino acids.

This chain links TRBV5-5 with TRBJ2-2; the D gene is possibly TRBD2 (6 bases). The CDR3 is made up of 15 amino acids. V dropped 0 bases and J dropped 0 bases, with 6 bases sitting between them. Germline V CDR1 and CDR2: SGHKS, YYEKEE (reference sequence). Here the CDR3 DNA reads TGTGCCAGCAGCTTGGGACTAGCGAACACCGGGGAGCTGTTTTTT. This translates into CASSLGLANTGELFF.

The chain has TRBV9 and TRBJ2-2; no firm D call. Trimming removed 4 bases from V and 6 bases from J, with 10 bases in between. CDR1 and CDR2 from the germline V gene are SGDLS and YYNGEE. The CDR3 consists of 13 residues. DNA for the CDR3: TGTGCCAGCAGCCCCCCCTCCTCCGGGGAGCTGTTTTTT. It is translated as CASSPPSSGELFF.

The chain links TRBV21-1 to TRBJ2-3; the table's D call, TRBD2, has no DNA check behind it. TRBV21-1 is given as a pseudogene. The CDR3 covers 16 residues. The CDR3 nucleotides are TGTGCCAGCAGCAAAGCGAGACCATCCGGGACAGATACGCAGTATTTT. Its translation is CASSKARPSGTDTQYF.

This chain connects TRBV29-1 to TRBJ2-1; 11 bases match TRBD2. J was trimmed by 3 bases and V by 1 base; bases with no gene match: 5. The CDR3 length is 16 residues. Germline CDR1 reads SQVTM; CDR2 reads ANQGSEA. For the CDR3, the DNA is TGCAGCGTTGAAGCGGGACTAGCGGCGAACTACAATGAGCAGTTCTTC. Protein: CSVEAGLAANYNEQFF.

The gene calls are TRBV18 and TRBJ2-5, with 7 bases that match TRBD2. CDR1 and CDR2 from the germline V gene are KGHSH and LQKENI. The CDR3 contains 13 residues. V lost 4 bases, J lost 5 bases, and 4 bases stayed unmatched. The CDR3 bases are TGTGCCAGCTCACTTGGACTAGAGGAGACCCAGTACTTC. Protein product: CASSLGLEETQYF.

V and J are TRBV7-9 and TRBJ2-7, with TRBD2 matching over 7 bases. Germline assignment: CDR1 SEHNR and CDR2 FQNEAQ (reference sequence). J gave up 8 bases and V 5 bases, and 15 bases lay outside the gene matches. The CDR3 loop spans 15 amino acids. The CDR3 DNA sequence: TGTGCCAGCAGCGCTAGCGGAGGTTCCTCTACGCAGCAGTACTTC. Residues: CASSASGGSSTQQYF.

This chain joins TRBV29-1 and TRBJ2-3; maybe TRBD1 (5 bases). Trimming shortened V by 6 bases and J by 2 bases, and 9 bases separated the two germline ends. The V gene's germline CDR1 is SQVTM and CDR2 ANQGSEA. The CDR3 has 12 amino acids. CDR3 in DNA: TGCAGCGTCAGGGCCCACACAGATACGCAGTATTTT. Amino acid sequence: CSVRAHTDTQYF.

Only a few counts were recorded for this clone. The rearrangement uses TRBV27 and TRBJ2-3; no clear D gene. V shed 5 bases and J shed 6 bases, with 12 bases lying between them. The CDR3 runs to 13 residues. Germline values: CDR1 MNHEY, CDR2 SMNVEV (reference sequence). Here the CDR3 DNA reads TGTGCCAGCAGTACCTCGACTTCTGATACGCAGTATTTT. It encodes CASSTSTSDTQYF.

The chain couples TRBV5-4 to TRBJ2-1; 8 bases line up with TRBD2. CDR3 length: 14 residues. With 4 bases clipped from V and 8 bases from J, the junction kept 8 bases outside the gene matches. The germline CDR1 and CDR2 sequences are SGHNT and YYREEE (reference sequence). The CDR3 loop reads CASSVSGGADEQFF. CDR3 in DNA: TGTGCCAGCAGCGTTTCCGGGGGGGCCGATGAGCAGTTCTTC. The entire variable domain, with the rest obtained from reference TRBV5-4 and TRBJ2-1, is as follows: ETGVTQSPTHLIKTRGQQVTLRCSSQSGHNTVSWYQQALGQGPQFIFQYYREEENGRGNFPPRFSGLQFPNYSSELNVNALELDDSALYLCASSVSGGADEQFFGPGTRLTVL.

This sequence joins TRBV30 and TRBJ1-6; TRBD1 matches 7 bases. CDR1 is GTSNPN, CDR2 SVGIG, per germline (reference sequence). J lost 2 bases, V lost 3 bases, and 13 bases had no gene match. This CDR3 region has 18 residues. The CDR3 DNA sequence: TGTGCCTGGAGCCCCTCGACCAGGGGGGTCGCCTATAATTCACCCCTCCACTTT. It translates to CAWSPSTRGVAYNSPLHF.

The V and J genes are TRBV5-1 and TRBJ2-5; TRBD2 is a possible D gene (6 bases). The J call may be faulty, since TRBJ2-7 better matches the DNA end. Germline assignment: CDR1 SGHRS and CDR2 YFSETQ. CDR3 size: 13 residues. The chain's CDR3 is CASSVRGFDEQYF. The CDR3 DNA follows: TGCGCCAGCAGCGTCCGGGGGTTCGACGAGCAGTACTTC.

This clone was seen a few times. This chain uses TRBV13 with TRBJ2-3; 10 nucleotides match TRBD2. Looked up from germline, CDR1 is PRHDT and CDR2 is FYEKMQ (reference sequence). V lost 1 base and J lost 0; bases outside the gene matches: 7. This CDR3 region has 18 residues. CDR3 nucleotides: TGTGCCAGCAGCTTAGTCCAGCGGGAGGGGACTAGCACAGATACGCAGTATTTT. Its protein product is CASSLVQREGTSTDTQYF.

The V and J genes are TRBV5-6 and TRBJ1-5; perhaps TRBD1 as D (6 bases). The CDR3 spans 14 residues. The germline gives CDR1 SGHDT, CDR2 YYEEEE. V was pared by 2 bases and J by 7 bases, with 13 bases between. Here the CDR3 DNA reads TGTGCCAGCAGCTTAGCTACTGGGGGCCAGCCCCAGCATTTT. Residues: CASSLATGGQPQHF.

The chain recombines TRBV28 with TRBJ1-3; D remains unclear. Germline lookup yields CDR1 MDHEN and CDR2 SYDVKM. The germline V and J ends were trimmed by 7 bases and 8 bases, with 12 bases remaining between them. The CDR3 is 12 residues long. This CDR3 is CASTGPSHTIYF. The CDR3 bases are TGTGCCAGCACCGGTCCGTCACACACCATATATTTT.

The chain is built from TRBV16 and TRBJ1-3; D gene ambiguous. There are 14 residues in the CDR3. CDR1 KGHSY and CDR2 FQNENV come from the germline V gene. V was clipped by 4 bases and J by 0 bases, with 7 bases between them. Here the CDR3 reads CASSPGSSGNTIYF. CDR3 bases: TGTGCCAGCAGCCCCGGGAGCTCTGGAAACACCATATATTTT. The variable domain in full, completed from reference TRBV16 and TRBJ1-3, reads GEEVAQTPKHLVRGEGQKAKLYCAPIKGHSYVFWYQQVLKNEFKFLISFQNENVFDETGMPKERFSAKCLPNSPCSLEIQATKLEDSAVYFCASSPGSSGNTIYFGEGSWLTVV.

The gene calls are TRBV14 and TRBJ1-1; D remains ambiguous. The CDR3 spans 13 residues. Germline CDR1 and CDR2: SGHDN and FVKESK. V dropped 1 base and J dropped 7 bases, with 10 bases sitting between them. In nucleotides, the CDR3 is TGTGCCAGCAGCCAAGCCACGCGCCTTGAAGCTTTCTTT. Amino acid sequence: CASSQATRLEAFF.

This rearrangement joins TRBV10-3 to TRBJ1-2, with D uncertain. CDR3 length: 14 residues. The germline gives CDR1 ENHRY, CDR2 SYGVKD. Trimming pared 4 bases from V and 7 bases from J, leaving 16 bases between. CDR3 sequence reads: CAISGGIREGGYTF. The DNA of the CDR3 is TGTGCCATCAGTGGCGGAATCAGAGAAGGTGGCTACACCTTC.

The rearrangement links TRBV5-1 to TRBJ1-1; weak D call: TRBD1 (6 bases). The germline CDR1 and CDR2 sequences are SGHRS and YFSETQ. The germline V and J ends were trimmed by 4 bases and 4 bases, with 17 bases remaining between them. This CDR3 region has 15 residues. This chain's CDR3 is CASSVPQGKGTEAFF. The CDR3 DNA is TGCGCCAGCAGCGTACCCCAGGGGAAGGGCACTGAAGCTTTCTTT.

The count of this clone is one. J is TRBJ2-7 and V is TRBV28, with 11 positions matching TRBD1. The CDR3 totals 14 residues. Germline V gene data show CDR1 as MDHEN and CDR2 as SYDVKM. V gave up 7 bases and J gave up 4 bases; unmatched junction bases: 6. The CDR3 DNA reads as TGTGCCAGCAATGGACAGGGGGCATTTTACGAGCAGTACTTC. Protein product: CASNGQGAFYEQYF.

This sequence joins TRBV30 and TRBJ1-2, with 7 bases aligning to TRBD1. CDR1 GTSNPN and CDR2 SVGIG come from the germline V gene (reference sequence). CDR3 size: 13 residues. The J segment lost 6 bases and the V segment lost 3 bases, leaving 7 bases of the junction unmatched. As DNA, the CDR3 is TGTGCCTGGAGCCCACAGGGGTTTGATGGCTACACCTTC. Encoded protein: CAWSPQGFDGYTF.

The chain recombines TRBV28 with TRBJ2-3; 8 positions agree with TRBD1. Germline V gives CDR1 MDHEN, CDR2 SYDVKM. This CDR3 has 16 amino acids. V was clipped by 5 bases and J by 2 bases; unmatched bases: 9. DNA of the CDR3: TGTGCCAGCAGTACGCCCTCGGGACAGGACACAGATACGCAGTATTTT. Protein: CASSTPSGQDTDTQYF.

The chain joins TRBV7-2 to TRBJ1-3; the D gene is possibly TRBD1 (5 bases). This CDR3 comprises 17 residues. In germline, CDR1 is SGHTA, CDR2 FQGNSA. Trimming took 1 base from V and 4 from J, leaving 17 bases between them. Here the CDR3 reads CASSLGRGRRRGNTIYF. CDR3 nucleotide sequence: TGTGCCAGCAGCTTAGGTAGGGGCAGACGCAGAGGAAACACCATATATTTT.

The chain employs TRBV30 and TRBJ2-1; 12 bases line up with TRBD2. The CDR3 covers 15 residues. Germline CDR1 and CDR2: GTSNPN and SVGIG (reference sequence). With V trimmed by 7 bases and J by 2 bases, 6 bases remained unmatched. CDR3 nucleotide sequence: TGTGCCTCACCAACTAGCGGGAGGACCTACAATGAGCAGTTCTTC. Encoded protein: CASPTSGRTYNEQFF.

The CDR3 DNA reads TGTGCCAGCAGTTACGGGGACATGGGAGAGACCCAGTACTTC. It codes for CASSYGDMGETQYF. The genes are TRBV6-5 and TRBJ2-5, with a possible D match to TRBD1 (6 bases). Trimming pared 2 bases from V and 4 bases from J, leaving 11 bases between. The germline CDR1 and CDR2 sequences are MNHEY and SVGAGI. The CDR3 is 14 amino acids.

This clone was observed a handful of times. This chain uses TRBV11-2 with TRBJ2-5; TRBD1 aligns across 10 bases. J was trimmed by 4 bases and V by 5 bases; bases with no gene match: 1. The CDR3 is 13 amino acids. In germline, CDR1 is SGHAT, CDR2 FQNNGV. The CDR3 bases are TGTGCCAGCAGCAGACAGGGGGCAGAGACCCAGTACTTC. This sequence encodes CASSRQGAETQYF.

This clone was detected only a few times. V gene TRBV4-3 combines with J gene TRBJ2-1; 10 bases are a match to TRBD2. The V segment lost 0 bases and the J segment 7 bases; nucleotides outside the gene matches: 6. CDR1 is LGHNA, CDR2 YSLEER, per germline. The CDR3 contains 16 residues. For the CDR3, the DNA is TGCGCCAGCAGCCAAGATCCCCTTAGCGGGAGGAATGAGCAGTTCTTC. Its protein is CASSQDPLSGRNEQFF.